This TCR beta chain is drawn from a study of blood T cell repertoires in COVID-19. Study at large: Acute-phase and convalescent COVID-19 samples originated in the United States, Italy and Spain. The analysed material was cDNA or gDNA that came from T cells, B-cell-depleted T cells, or PBMCs.

Per the authors' pipeline: How many nucleated cells were present was estimated from reference gene primer amplification. The assay was immunoSEQ multiplex PCR, and TCRdb's table has in-frame clones only and misses some. The V and J calls and clone size come from that table; D and trimming were worked out from the DNA. The table includes 60,000 to 70,000 clones, about three quarters detected once. V was trimmed by 1 base and J by 0 bases, leaving 8 bases between them. CDR1 SNHLY and CDR2 FYNNEI come from the germline V gene. The CDR3 contains 15 residues. This clone was seen once. The gene calls are TRBV2 and TRBJ2-3; a possible D gene is TRBD1 (5 bases). This clonotype was obtained from a man of 80 years or more with acute or convalescent COVID-19. Sequencing used peripheral blood. CDR3 in amino acids: CASSEDRISTDTQYF. As DNA, the CDR3 is TGTGCCAGCAGTGAAGACAGGATTAGCACAGATACGCAGTATTTT.